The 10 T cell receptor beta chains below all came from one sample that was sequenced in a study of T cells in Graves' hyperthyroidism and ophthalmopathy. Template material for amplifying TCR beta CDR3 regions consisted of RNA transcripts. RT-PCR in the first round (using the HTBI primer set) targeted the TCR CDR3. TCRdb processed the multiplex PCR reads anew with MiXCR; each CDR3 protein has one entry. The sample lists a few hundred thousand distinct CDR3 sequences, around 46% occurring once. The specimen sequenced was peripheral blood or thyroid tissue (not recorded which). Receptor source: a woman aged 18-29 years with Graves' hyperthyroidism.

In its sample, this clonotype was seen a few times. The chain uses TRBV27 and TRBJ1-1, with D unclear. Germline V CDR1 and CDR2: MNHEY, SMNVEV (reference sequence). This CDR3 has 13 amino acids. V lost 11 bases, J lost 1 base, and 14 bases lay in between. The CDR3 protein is CAAGIWGNTEAFF. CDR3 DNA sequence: TGTGCCGCGGGTATATGGGGGAACACTGAAGCTTTCTTT.

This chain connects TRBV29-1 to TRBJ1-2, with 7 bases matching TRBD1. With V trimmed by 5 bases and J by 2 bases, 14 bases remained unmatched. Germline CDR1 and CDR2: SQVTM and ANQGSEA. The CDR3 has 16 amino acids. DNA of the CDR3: TGCAGCGTTTTACAGGGACAGCGAAACACAAACTATGGCTACACCTTC. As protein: CSVLQGQRNTNYGYTF.

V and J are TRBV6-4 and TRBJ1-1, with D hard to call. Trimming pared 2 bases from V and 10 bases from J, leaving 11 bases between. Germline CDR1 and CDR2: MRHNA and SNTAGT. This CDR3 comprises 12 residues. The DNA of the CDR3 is TGTGCCAGCAGTGACGGGGAGGGTAGAGCTTTCTTT. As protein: CASSDGEGRAFF.

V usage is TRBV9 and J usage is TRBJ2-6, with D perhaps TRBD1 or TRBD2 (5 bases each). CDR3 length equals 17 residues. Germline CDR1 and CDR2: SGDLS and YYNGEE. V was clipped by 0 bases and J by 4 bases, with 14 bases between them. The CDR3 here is CASSVGLGEFGANVLTF. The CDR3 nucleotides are TGTGCCAGCAGCGTAGGTTTAGGGGAGTTCGGGGCCAACGTCCTGACTTTC.

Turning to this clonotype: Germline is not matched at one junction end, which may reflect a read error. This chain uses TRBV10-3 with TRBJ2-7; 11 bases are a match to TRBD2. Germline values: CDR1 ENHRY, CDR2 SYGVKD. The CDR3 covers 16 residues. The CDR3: CASSPRSGTSGHEQYF. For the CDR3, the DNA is TGTGCCAGCAGTCCCCGCTCCGGGACTAGCGGCCACGAGCAGTACTTC.

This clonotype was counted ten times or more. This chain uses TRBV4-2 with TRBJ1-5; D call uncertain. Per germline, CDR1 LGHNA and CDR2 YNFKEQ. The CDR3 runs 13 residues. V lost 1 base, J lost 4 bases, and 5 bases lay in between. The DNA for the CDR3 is TGTGCCAGCAGCCAAGCCCGTAATCAGCCCCAGCATTTT. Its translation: CASSQARNQPQHF.

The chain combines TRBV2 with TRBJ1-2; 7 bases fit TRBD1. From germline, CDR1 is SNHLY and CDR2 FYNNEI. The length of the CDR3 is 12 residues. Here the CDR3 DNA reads TGTGCGCGCGGAGGGGGCGCGGATGGCTACACCTTC. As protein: CARGGGADGYTF.

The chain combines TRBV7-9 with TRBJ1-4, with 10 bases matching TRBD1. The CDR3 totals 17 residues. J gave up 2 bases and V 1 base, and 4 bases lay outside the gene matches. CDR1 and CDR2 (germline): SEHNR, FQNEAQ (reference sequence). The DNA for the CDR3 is TGTGCCAGCAGCTTAGGGACAGGGGGGGCGACTAATGAAAAACTGTTTTTT. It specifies CASSLGTGGATNEKLFF.

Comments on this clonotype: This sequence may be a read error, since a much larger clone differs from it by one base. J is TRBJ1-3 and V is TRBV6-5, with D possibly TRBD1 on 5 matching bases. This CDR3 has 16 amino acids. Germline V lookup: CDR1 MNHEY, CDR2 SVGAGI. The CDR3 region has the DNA TGTGCCAGCAGTTACTCCCTTAGAGTCGGGGGAAACACCGTATATTTT. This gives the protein CASSYSLRVGGNTVYF.

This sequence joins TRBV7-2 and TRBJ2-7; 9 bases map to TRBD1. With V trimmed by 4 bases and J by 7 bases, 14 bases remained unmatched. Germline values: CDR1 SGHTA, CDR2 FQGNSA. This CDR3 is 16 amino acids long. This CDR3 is CASSWQSGTGPREQYF. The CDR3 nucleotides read TGTGCCAGCAGCTGGCAGTCAGGGACAGGGCCCCGGGAGCAGTACTTC.